Each of the 22 T cell receptor beta chains below was sequenced from the same sample in a study of human T cells and chemical hapten exposure. MiXCR, run by TCRdb on the RACE reads, gives a single entry per CDR3 protein. The table lists roughly 92,000 distinct CDR3 sequences, 10% to 12% of them singletons. Stated time point: patch test 2, 6 weeks after DPC sensitization. As to treatment: therapeutic diphenylcyclopropenone sensitization with weekly scalp DPC. Sample: whole blood, taken in connection with sensitization to the hapten diphenylcyclopropenone (DPC). These receptors all come from a woman aged 40 to 49 with alopecia areata. Some clones in this sample may be carry-over from other donors' samples.

This clonotype was seen only a few times. In nucleotides, the CDR3 is TGTGCCAGCAGCCCCGTTCGCGGGGGGGGTCGGGATACGCAGTATTTT. Translated: CASSPVRGGGRDTQYF. V and J are TRBV7-2 and TRBJ2-3; 9 bases are a match to TRBD2. The CDR3 totals 16 residues. J was trimmed by 6 bases and V by 5 bases; bases with no gene match: 12. Germline CDR1 SGHTA, CDR2 FQGNSA.

This clonotype was seen repeatedly, ten times or more. The chain is built from TRBV7-9 and TRBJ1-2; D might be TRBD1 (5 bases). There are 12 residues in the CDR3. CDR1 and CDR2 from the germline V gene are SEHNR and FQNEAQ (reference sequence). The V and J ends lost 3 bases and 10 bases respectively, with 12 bases between them. Here the CDR3 DNA reads TGTGCCAGCAGCTTCGGGACCGCCGTCTACACCTTC. Translation: CASSFGTAVYTF.

The CDR3 DNA follows: TGCAGTGCTAGAGCCCAGACTACCTACGAGCAGTACTTC. Amino acid sequence: CSARAQTTYEQYF. This chain joins TRBV20-1 and TRBJ2-7; D possibly corresponds to TRBD2 (5 bases). The CDR3 sequence is 13 residues long. Trimming pared 1 base from V and 2 bases from J, leaving 9 bases between. The germline V gene encodes CDR1 DFQATT and CDR2 SNEGSKA (reference sequence).

This clonotype was seen only a few times. The rearrangement uses TRBV7-8 and TRBJ1-2, with 11 bases identical to TRBD1. The V and J ends lost 5 bases and 8 bases, in that order; junction bases with no gene match: 7. Germline loops: CDR1 SGHVS, CDR2 FQNEAQ. This CDR3 is 14 amino acids long. The CDR3 bases are TGTGCCAGCAGCCAGGGACAGGGGGTAGAAGGCTACACCTTC. Its protein is CASSQGQGVEGYTF.

This clonotype was seen only a few times. This chain uses TRBV12-3 or TRBV12-4 with TRBJ2-3, with TRBD1 matching over 9 bases. The CDR3 consists of 16 residues. Trimming cost V 3 bases and J 4 bases; bases outside gene matches: 8. CDR3 bases: TGTGCCAGCAGTTTCCCAGCGGGACAGGGACCAGATACGCAGTATTTT. Translation: CASSFPAGQGPDTQYF.

In its sample, this clonotype was seen many times. The chain couples TRBV18 to TRBJ2-7; D remains ambiguous. The CDR3 runs to 16 residues. V lost 3 bases to trimming and J lost 7 bases, with 22 bases between them. Germline V gene data show CDR1 as KGHSH and CDR2 as LQKENI. The chain's CDR3 is CASSPPLSAPLREQYF. CDR3 DNA sequence: TGTGCCAGCTCACCTCCCCTATCAGCCCCCCTTAGGGAGCAGTACTTC.

The V gene is TRBV6-5, the J gene TRBJ1-1, with TRBD1 matching 8 bases. Germline V gene sequence: CDR1 MNHEY, CDR2 SVGAGI. Trimming removed 0 bases from V and 8 bases from J; junction bases left unmatched: 2. CDR3 length: 13 amino acids. CDR3: CASSYSRDREAFF. Here the CDR3 DNA reads TGTGCCAGCAGTTACTCGCGGGACAGGGAAGCTTTCTTT.

The table lists this clonotype with a few counts. J is TRBJ2-1 and V is TRBV5-1; 10 nucleotides agree with TRBD2. J was trimmed by 8 bases and V by 0 bases; bases with no gene match: 5. CDR1 is SGHRS and CDR2 is YFSETQ in the germline V gene. The CDR3 totals 15 residues. Here the CDR3 reads CASSLGLAGVDEQFF. In DNA form, the CDR3 reads TGCGCCAGCAGCTTGGGCCTAGCGGGAGTTGATGAGCAGTTCTTC.

In its sample, this clonotype was seen a few times. The chain carries TRBV30 and TRBJ1-5; D is undetermined. This CDR3 is built from 14 residues. V dropped 2 bases and J dropped 4 bases, with 12 bases sitting between them. Per germline, CDR1 GTSNPN and CDR2 SVGIG (reference sequence). CDR3 DNA: TGTGCCTGGAGTTCCCCAGGAGGGAATCAGCCCCAGCATTTT. The encoded protein is CAWSSPGGNQPQHF.

This clonotype was observed many times. The chain combines TRBV2 with TRBJ1-4; D uncertain. The CDR3 runs 16 residues. Germline values: CDR1 SNHLY, CDR2 FYNNEI. V was clipped by 3 bases and J by 0 bases, with 11 bases between them. The CDR3 is CASSDLTFATNEKLFF. The CDR3 nucleotides are TGTGCCAGCAGTGACCTGACCTTTGCAACTAATGAAAAACTGTTTTTT. The full variable domain, completed using reference TRBV2 and TRBJ1-4, is EPEVTQTPSHQVTQMGQEVILRCVPISNHLYFYWYRQILGQKVEFLVSFYNNEISEKSEIFDDQFSVERPDGSNFTLKIRSTKLEDSAMYFCASSDLTFATNEKLFFGSGTQLSVL.

This clonotype was observed at least ten times. The chain combines TRBV7-6 with TRBJ2-1; 7 nucleotides agree with TRBD1. The CDR3 loop spans 15 amino acids. Germline CDR1 reads SGHVS; CDR2 reads FNYEAQ. The J segment lost 0 bases and the V segment lost 5 bases, leaving 4 bases of the junction unmatched. The CDR3 here is CASSRTGSSYNEQFF. In DNA, the CDR3 is TGTGCCAGCAGCCGGACAGGAAGCTCCTACAATGAGCAGTTCTTC.

This clonotype was recorded at least ten times. The V gene is TRBV11-2, the J gene TRBJ2-5; tentatively, D is TRBD1 or TRBD2 (5 bases each). Trimming shortened V by 2 bases and J by 1 base, and 11 bases separated the two germline ends. Germline CDR1 SGHAT, CDR2 FQNNGV. The CDR3 spans 15 residues. CDR3 DNA sequence: TGTGCCAGCAGCTTAACTATTGGGACCCAAGAGACCCAGTACTTC. This translates into CASSLTIGTQETQYF.

The sample holds a few counts of this clonotype. The gene calls are TRBV4-2 and TRBJ1-3, with no clear D. V lost 3 bases and J 4 bases, leaving 7 bases between the germline ends. Germline CDR1 reads LGHNA; CDR2 reads YNFKEQ. The CDR3 consists of 13 residues. CDR3 sequence (DNA): TGTGCCAGCAGCCAGATAACCGGAAACACCATATATTTT. This translates into CASSQITGNTIYF.

The table lists this clonotype with many counts. The chain employs TRBV7-3 and TRBJ2-2, with D perhaps given as TRBD1 or TRBD2 (5 bases each). CDR1 and CDR2 (germline): SGHTA, FQGTGA. V shed 5 bases and J shed 1 base, with 11 bases lying between them. The CDR3 loop spans 15 amino acids. CDR3 bases: TGTGCCAGCAGCAGGGACGGAAAGAACACCGGGGAGCTGTTTTTT. Its translation is CASSRDGKNTGELFF.

The chain has TRBV4-3 and TRBJ2-3, with TRBD2 identical over 8 bases. The CDR3 runs to 18 residues. In germline, CDR1 is LGHNA, CDR2 YSLEER. With 0 bases clipped from V and 0 bases from J, the junction kept 8 bases outside the gene matches. CDR3: CASSQDRGASGSTDTQYF. For the CDR3, the DNA is TGCGCCAGCAGCCAAGATCGAGGGGCTAGCGGGAGCACAGATACGCAGTATTTT.

This chain joins TRBV11-2 and TRBJ2-1; D not certain. This CDR3 has 15 residues. V lost 6 bases and J lost 1, with 13 bases in between. Germline V gene sequence: CDR1 SGHAT, CDR2 FQNNGV. CDR3 residues: CASSPTRGSYNEQFF. The DNA of the CDR3 is TGTGCCAGCAGTCCTACCCGTGGGTCCTACAATGAGCAGTTCTTC.

This clonotype was counted a few times. The chain couples TRBV3-2 to TRBJ2-7; the table's D gene call, TRBD1, was not cross checked with the DNA. TRBV3-2 is a recognized pseudogene. The CDR3 is made up of 19 amino acids. The CDR3 is CASSSGVHGPWNPPREQYF. The CDR3 DNA follows: TGTGCCAGCAGCTCAGGGGTTCACGGACCTTGGAATCCCCCCCGCGAGCAGTACTTC.

There are a few counts of this clonotype. The J gene is TRBJ2-1, the V gene TRBV29-1; D might be TRBD1 or TRBD2, each matching 5 bases. V was trimmed by 4 bases and J by 0 bases, leaving 16 bases between them. The CDR3 is 16 residues long. CDR1 is SQVTM and CDR2 is ANQGSEA in the germline V gene. The CDR3 DNA follows: TGCAGCGTTGGACAGTCCTTAGCGAGCTCCTACAATGAGCAGTTCTTC. Residues: CSVGQSLASSYNEQFF.

The chain carries TRBV10-3 and TRBJ1-2, with 7 bases lining up with TRBD1. Germline trimming cut 10 bases from V and 4 bases from J; bases unmatched to any gene: 9. Per germline, CDR1 ENHRY and CDR2 SYGVKD. CDR3 size: 13 residues. The CDR3 reads CATQTGSGYGYTF. The CDR3 region has the DNA TGTGCCACGCAGACAGGGAGCGGCTATGGCTACACCTTC.

This clonotype was observed a handful of times. This rearrangement joins TRBV10-1 to TRBJ2-7; TRBD1 matches 7 bases. Germline CDR1 reads WNHNN; CDR2 reads SYGVQD (reference sequence). The CDR3 sequence is 14 residues long. V trimming: 3 bases; J trimming: 6 bases; junction bases outside the gene matches: 8. The CDR3 region is CASSEVQGSSEQYF. In DNA form, the CDR3 reads TGCGCCAGCAGTGAAGTACAGGGGAGCAGCGAGCAGTACTTC.

The chain employs TRBV5-1 and TRBJ1-1, with D perhaps TRBD1 (6 bases). This CDR3 has 15 residues. V dropped 0 bases and J dropped 3 bases, with 12 bases sitting between them. Per germline, CDR1 SGHRS and CDR2 YFSETQ. CDR3 sequence (DNA): TGCGCCAGCAGCTTGGGGCCAGGGGAATACACTGAAGCTTTCTTT. It translates to CASSLGPGEYTEAFF.

This clonotype was seen a few times. The CDR3 coding sequence is TGTGCCACCGCGGGACAGGGGTATTTCGAGCAGTACTTC. Its protein is CATAGQGYFEQYF. V is TRBV10-3 and J is TRBJ2-7, with 10 nucleotides matching TRBD1. The CDR3 covers 13 residues. Germline CDR1 is ENHRY and CDR2 is SYGVKD. J gave up 6 bases and V 10 bases, and 9 bases lay outside the gene matches.